This entry features one T cell receptor beta chain sequence. Profiled with immunoSEQ multiplex PCR; TCRdb holds only in-frame clones, not every one. The sample has more than 200,000 clones, 81% seen once. CDR1 and CDR2 from the germline V gene are MGHRA and YSYEKL. The CDR3 spans 14 residues. J gave up 9 bases and V 4 bases, and 9 bases lay outside the gene matches. This sample was included in a study of blood T cell repertoires in COVID-19. Across the study: Sources were T cells, B-cell-depleted T cells, or PBMCs; the material itself was cDNA or gDNA.

Sequencing was done on a sample of peripheral blood. This TCR came from an elderly woman with acute or convalescent COVID-19. The chain carries TRBV4-1 and TRBJ2-1; 7 bases fit TRBD2. The CDR3 loop is CASSRSGGPGEQFF. CDR3 bases: TGCGCCAGCAGCCGATCGGGGGGACCGGGTGAGCAGTTCTTC.